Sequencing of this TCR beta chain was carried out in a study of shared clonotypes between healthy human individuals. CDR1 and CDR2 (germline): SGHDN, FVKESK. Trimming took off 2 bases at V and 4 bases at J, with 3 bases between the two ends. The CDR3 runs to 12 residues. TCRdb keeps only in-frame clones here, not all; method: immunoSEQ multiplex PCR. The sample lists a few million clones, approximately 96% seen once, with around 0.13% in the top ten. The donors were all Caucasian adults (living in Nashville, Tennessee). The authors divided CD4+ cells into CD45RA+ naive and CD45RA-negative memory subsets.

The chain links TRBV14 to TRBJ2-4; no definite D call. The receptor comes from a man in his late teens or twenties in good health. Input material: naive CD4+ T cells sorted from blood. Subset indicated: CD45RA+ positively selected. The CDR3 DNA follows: TGTGCCAGCAGCCAAAGGAAAAACATTCAGTACTTC. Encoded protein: CASSQRKNIQYF.